The 5 T cell receptor beta chains below come from one sample, sequenced in a study of technical replicates of blood from several donors. The method was immunoSEQ multiplex PCR; TCRdb's version includes in-frame clones alone and lacks a portion of them. The sample contains some 60,000 clones, about 90% of which appear only once. Source material: PBMCs. These TCRs come from a human donor in good health. Some clones in this sample may be carry-over from other donors' samples.

The chain employs TRBV6-1 and TRBJ1-5, with D unclear. V lost 7 bases to trimming and J lost 0 bases, with 13 bases between them. This CDR3 is 15 amino acids long. Germline loops: CDR1 MNHNS, CDR2 SASEGT. CDR3 amino acids: CASTEGGYSNQPQHF. The DNA of the CDR3 is TGTGCCAGCACCGAGGGTGGTTATAGCAATCAGCCCCAGCATTTT.

This sequence joins TRBV4-2 and TRBJ2-7; TRBD1 matches 8 bases. There are 13 residues in the CDR3. Germline CDR1 reads LGHNA; CDR2 reads YNFKEQ. J lost 2 bases, V lost 4 bases, and 1 base had no gene match. CDR3: CASSPGQAYEQYF. As DNA, the CDR3 is TGTGCCAGCAGCCCGGGACAGGCCTACGAGCAGTACTTC.

This rearrangement joins TRBV6-1 to TRBJ1-1; no clear D gene. This CDR3 is 13 amino acids long. Trimming took off 5 bases at V and 8 bases at J, with 15 bases between the two ends. Germline V lookup: CDR1 MNHNS, CDR2 SASEGT. The CDR3 nucleotides read TGTGCCAGCAGTTCTCTCCTATTAGTAGAAGCTTTCTTT. Translating gives CASSSLLLVEAFF.

This chain joins TRBV12-5 and TRBJ2-7; the match to TRBD2 covers 8 bases. Germline CDR1 is LGHNT and CDR2 is FRNRAP. With 5 bases clipped from V and 7 bases from J, the junction kept 10 bases outside the gene matches. The CDR3 runs to 14 residues. CDR3 in amino acids: CASGPSAGVAEQYF. The CDR3 DNA is TGTGCTAGTGGTCCATCAGCGGGGGTTGCAGAGCAGTACTTC.

The V gene is TRBV21-1, the J gene TRBJ1-2; the table's D call TRBD1 went unverified against the DNA. TRBV21-1 constitutes a pseudogene. This CDR3 is 13 amino acids long. CDR3 DNA: TGTGCCAGCAGTCAAACACGTAACTATGGCTACACCTTC. This codes for CASSQTRNYGYTF.